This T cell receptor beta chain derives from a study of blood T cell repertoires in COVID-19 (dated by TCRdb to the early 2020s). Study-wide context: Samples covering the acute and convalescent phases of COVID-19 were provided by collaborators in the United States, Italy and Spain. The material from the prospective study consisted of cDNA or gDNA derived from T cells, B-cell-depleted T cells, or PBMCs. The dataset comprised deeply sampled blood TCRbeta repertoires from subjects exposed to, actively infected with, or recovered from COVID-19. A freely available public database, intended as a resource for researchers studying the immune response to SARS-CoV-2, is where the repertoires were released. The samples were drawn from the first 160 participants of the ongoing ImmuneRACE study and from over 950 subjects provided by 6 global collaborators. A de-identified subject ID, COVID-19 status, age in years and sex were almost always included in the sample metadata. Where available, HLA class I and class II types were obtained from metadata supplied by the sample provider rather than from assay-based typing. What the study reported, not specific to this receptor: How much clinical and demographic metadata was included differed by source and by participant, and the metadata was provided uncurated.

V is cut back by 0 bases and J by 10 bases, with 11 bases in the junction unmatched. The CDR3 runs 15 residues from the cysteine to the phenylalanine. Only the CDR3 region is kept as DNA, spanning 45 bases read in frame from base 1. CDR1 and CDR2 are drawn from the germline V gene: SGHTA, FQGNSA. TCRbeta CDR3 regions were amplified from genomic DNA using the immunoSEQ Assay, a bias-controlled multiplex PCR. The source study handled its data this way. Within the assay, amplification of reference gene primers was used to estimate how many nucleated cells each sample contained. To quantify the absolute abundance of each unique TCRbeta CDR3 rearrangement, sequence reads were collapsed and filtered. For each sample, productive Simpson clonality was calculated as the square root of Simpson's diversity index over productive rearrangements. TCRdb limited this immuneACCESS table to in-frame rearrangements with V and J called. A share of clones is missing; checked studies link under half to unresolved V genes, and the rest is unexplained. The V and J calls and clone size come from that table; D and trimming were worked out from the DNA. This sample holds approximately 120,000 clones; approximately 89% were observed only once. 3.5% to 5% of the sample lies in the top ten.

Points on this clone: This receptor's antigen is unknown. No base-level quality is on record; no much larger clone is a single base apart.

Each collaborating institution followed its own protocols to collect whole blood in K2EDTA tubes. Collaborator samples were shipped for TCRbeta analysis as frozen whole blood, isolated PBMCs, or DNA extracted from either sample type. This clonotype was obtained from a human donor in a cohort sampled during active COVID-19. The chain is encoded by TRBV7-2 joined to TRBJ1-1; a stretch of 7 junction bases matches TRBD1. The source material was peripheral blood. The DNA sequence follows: TGTGCCAGCAGCTTAGCTGCAGGGGGTGGCTCGGCAGCTTTCTTT. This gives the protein CASSLAAGGGSAAFF.